The entry below describes one TCR beta chain. This entry is derived from a study of T cell changes during pregnancy in multiple sclerosis. V was clipped by 1 base and J by 7 bases; unmatched bases: 7. This CDR3 has 17 amino acids. From germline, CDR1 is SGHNT and CDR2 YENEEA. TCRdb's copy holds only in-frame clones and misses some; the assay was immunoSEQ multiplex PCR. The sample lists tens of thousands of clones; more than 90% were seen once. Sequencing was performed on peripheral blood, taken in the first trimester of pregnancy. This TCR was sampled from a female donor in good health, enrolled as a control in a pregnancy study. J is TRBJ2-2 and V is TRBV11-3; 12 nucleotides line up with TRBD2. The CDR3 region is CASSLGTSGARHGELFF. The CDR3 DNA reads as TGTGCCAGCAGCTTAGGGACTAGCGGGGCGAGGCACGGGGAGCTGTTTTTT.